The entry below describes one TCR beta chain. Its antigen is still unknown. The data were taken from a study of T cell responses to AZD1222 COVID-19 vaccine. Libraries were prepared by immunoSEQ multiplex PCR; TCRdb keeps only in-frame clonotypes and omits some of them. The sample has about 180,000 clones, roughly 91% seen once. Study findings and constraints: Rises in breadth and depth of Spike-specific TCRs came after two AZD1222 doses. The donor group comprised mostly white British people and more females; the analysis possibly underestimated clonal diversity. Unmutated variant regions reportedly attract nearly half of all spike-specific TCRs.

The sample was peripheral blood, taken 28 days after the second dose of the MenACWY control vaccine. The TCR was taken from an adult who received the MenACWY meningococcal vaccine as a control.

DNA for the CDR3: TGTGCCAGCAGTGCGGCAGATAGCAATCAGCCCCAGCATTTT. Protein: CASSAADSNQPQHF. The chain links TRBV25-1 to TRBJ1-5; D call uncertain. The V end was cut by 4 bases, the J end by 0 bases, with 7 bases between. Germline CDR1 is MGHDK and CDR2 is SYGVNS. The CDR3 has 14 amino acids.